These T cell receptor beta chains were read from a single sample in a study of blood T cells in healthy people across ages. TCRdb reprocessed the 5' RACE reads via MiXCR and lists one record per CDR3 protein. Here the sample spans about 760,000 distinct CDR3 sequences, roughly 50% being singletons. The sample consisted of blood. These receptors came from a man aged 40-49 years in good health. Each CDR3 is given with its conserved first and last residue. The D gene is left open where the match is weak. Clone size is shown for a subset of rows, as once, few, many or a class of expanded clone.

clone size: .
D gene: TRBD2
V gene: TRBV5-1
J gene: TRBJ2-7
CDR3 protein: CASSPNGLAGGISYEQYF
CDR3 DNA: TGCGCCAGCAGCCCTAATGGACTAGCGGGAGGGATAAGCTACGAGCAGTACTTC

clone size: .
D gene: .
V gene: TRBV7-9
J gene: TRBJ2-1
CDR3 protein: CASRTTPLNNEQFF
CDR3 DNA: TGTGCCAGCAGAACTACTCCCCTCAACAATGAGCAGTTCTTC

clone size: .
D gene: .
V gene: TRBV7-6
J gene: TRBJ2-2
CDR3 protein: CASSLSGGRSTGELFF
CDR3 DNA: TGTGCCAGCAGCTTATCTGGAGGGAGAAGTACCGGGGAGCTGTTTTTT

clone size: .
D gene: .
V gene: TRBV7-2
J gene: TRBJ2-6
CDR3 protein: CASSSGVGSGANVLTF
CDR3 DNA: TGTGCCAGCAGCTCCGGGGTGGGCTCTGGGGCCAACGTCCTGACTTTC

clone size: .
D gene: .
V gene: TRBV12-3/TRBV12-4
J gene: TRBJ2-2
CDR3 protein: CASSLVGGGESTGELFF
CDR3 DNA: TGTGCCAGCAGTTTAGTGGGAGGGGGCGAGTCCACCGGGGAGCTGTTTTTT

clone size: .
D gene: .
V gene: TRBV11-3
J gene: TRBJ1-4
CDR3 protein: CASSRPAEKLFF
CDR3 DNA: TGTGCCAGCAGCCGACCGGCGGAAAAACTGTTTTTT

clone size: .
D gene: TRBD1
V gene: TRBV7-9
J gene: TRBJ1-1
CDR3 protein: CASSRLTGGTEAFF
CDR3 DNA: TGTGCCAGCAGCCGATTGACAGGGGGGACTGAAGCTTTCTTT

clone size: .
D gene: .
V gene: TRBV20-1
J gene: TRBJ2-5
CDR3 protein: CSAWKLNEQYF
CDR3 DNA: TGCAGTGCTTGGAAACTCAATGAGCAGTACTTC

clone size: .
D gene: .
V gene: TRBV12-3/TRBV12-4
J gene: TRBJ2-7
CDR3 protein: CASSPLRHGVQGRNFYEQYF
CDR3 DNA: TGTGCCAGCAGTCCTCTTAGGCATGGGGTTCAGGGACGAAACTTCTACGAGCAGTACTTC

clone size: .
D gene: TRBD1
V gene: TRBV2
J gene: TRBJ1-2
CDR3 protein: CASMRQGYGYTF
CDR3 DNA: TGTGCCAGCATGCGACAGGGTTATGGCTACACCTTC

clone size: .
D gene: TRBD2
V gene: TRBV12-3/TRBV12-4
J gene: TRBJ2-3
CDR3 protein: CASSWSSGTTDTQYF
CDR3 DNA: TGTGCCAGCAGTTGGTCTAGCGGGACGACAGATACGCAGTATTTT

clone size: .
D gene: .
V gene: TRBV6-2/TRBV6-3
J gene: TRBJ2-3
CDR3 protein: CASRDSPIFTDTQYF
CDR3 DNA: TGTGCCAGCAGGGACTCGCCTATTTTCACAGATACGCAGTATTTT

clone size: .
D gene: TRBD2
V gene: TRBV4-3
J gene: TRBJ2-7
CDR3 protein: CASSHIAGESEQYF
CDR3 DNA: TGCGCCAGCAGCCATATAGCGGGAGAGAGCGAGCAGTACTTC

clone size: .
D gene: TRBD1
V gene: TRBV10-3
J gene: TRBJ2-6
CDR3 protein: CAISEDRDRSLSGANVLTF
CDR3 DNA: TGTGCCATCAGTGAGGATCGGGACAGGAGTCTCTCTGGGGCCAACGTCCTGACTTTC

clone size: .
D gene: .
V gene: TRBV29-1
J gene: TRBJ2-1
CDR3 protein: CSVEVSSNEQFF
CDR3 DNA: TGCAGCGTTGAAGTTAGTTCCAATGAGCAGTTCTTC

clone size: .
D gene: .
V gene: TRBV7-9
J gene: TRBJ2-5
CDR3 protein: CASSPSSVVIETQYF
CDR3 DNA: TGTGCCAGCAGCCCTTCCAGCGTAGTAATAGAGACCCAGTACTTC

clone size: .
D gene: .
V gene: TRBV7-9
J gene: TRBJ2-7
CDR3 protein: CAYVMGEQYF
CDR3 DNA: TGTGCCTATGTCATGGGCGAGCAGTACTTC

clone size: .
D gene: TRBD2
V gene: TRBV9
J gene: TRBJ2-2
CDR3 protein: CASSVKTSGELTRTGELFF
CDR3 DNA: TGTGCCAGCAGCGTAAAAACTAGCGGGGAACTTACCAGGACCGGGGAGCTGTTTTTT

clone size: .
D gene: .
V gene: TRBV12-3/TRBV12-4
J gene: TRBJ1-2
CDR3 protein: CASSLDRPYTF
CDR3 DNA: TGTGCCAGCAGTTTAGACAGACCCTACACCTTC

clone size: .
D gene: .
V gene: TRBV29-1
J gene: TRBJ2-7
CDR3 protein: CSIRDGAYEQYF
CDR3 DNA: TGCAGCATTCGGGACGGCGCCTACGAGCAGTACTTC

clone size: .
D gene: .
V gene: TRBV7-9
J gene: TRBJ2-3
CDR3 protein: CASSLRPRAPGLSGDTQYF
CDR3 DNA: TGTGCCAGCAGCTTGAGACCCCGGGCCCCAGGTCTGTCGGGAGATACGCAGTATTTT

clone size: .
D gene: .
V gene: TRBV29-1
J gene: TRBJ1-2
CDR3 protein: CSVDKQGYGYTF
CDR3 DNA: TGCAGCGTTGACAAGCAGGGGTATGGCTACACCTTC

clone size: .
D gene: TRBD1
V gene: TRBV2
J gene: TRBJ2-7
CDR3 protein: CASSDTGVDEQYF
CDR3 DNA: TGTGCCAGCAGTGATACAGGGGTCGACGAGCAGTACTTC

clone size: .
D gene: TRBD1
V gene: TRBV29-1
J gene: TRBJ2-7
CDR3 protein: CSVQEQGAYEQYF
CDR3 DNA: TGCAGCGTTCAGGAACAGGGGGCCTACGAGCAGTACTTC

clone size: .
D gene: .
V gene: TRBV5-4
J gene: TRBJ2-7
CDR3 protein: CASSLGFSRSAGNEQYF
CDR3 DNA: TGTGCCAGCAGCTTGGGCTTTTCGCGGAGCGCCGGCAATGAGCAGTACTTC

clone size: .
D gene: .
V gene: TRBV7-3
J gene: TRBJ1-5
CDR3 protein: CASSPLAEVKPQHF
CDR3 DNA: TGTGCCAGCAGCCCCCTAGCTGAAGTAAAGCCCCAGCATTTT

clone size: .
D gene: .
V gene: TRBV27
J gene: TRBJ2-7
CDR3 protein: CASSFRGNGLVSEQYF
CDR3 DNA: TGTGCCAGCAGTTTCCGGGGGAATGGATTAGTAAGCGAGCAGTACTTC

clone size: .
D gene: TRBD1
V gene: TRBV5-1
J gene: TRBJ2-5
CDR3 protein: CASSWGQGPETQYF
CDR3 DNA: TGCGCCAGCAGCTGGGGACAGGGCCCCGAGACCCAGTACTTC

clone size: .
D gene: TRBD1
V gene: TRBV7-9
J gene: TRBJ2-2
CDR3 protein: CAGSSGTGTNTGELFF
CDR3 DNA: TGTGCCGGCTCGTCCGGGACAGGAACGAACACCGGGGAGCTGTTTTTT

clone size: .
D gene: .
V gene: TRBV7-3
J gene: TRBJ2-6
CDR3 protein: CASSLNSGSGANVLTF
CDR3 DNA: TGTGCCAGCAGCTTAAATTCAGGATCTGGGGCCAACGTCCTGACTTTC

clone size: many
D gene: .
V gene: TRBV7-2
J gene: TRBJ2-6
CDR3 protein: CASSLGVAGANVLTF
CDR3 DNA: TGTGCCAGCAGCTTAGGAGTGGCTGGGGCCAACGTCCTGACTTTC

clone size: once
D gene: .
V gene: TRBV24-1
J gene: TRBJ2-5
CDR3 protein: CATRGARETQYF
CDR3 DNA: TGTGCCACCAGGGGGGCCCGGGAGACCCAGTACTTC

clone size: .
D gene: .
V gene: TRBV16
J gene: TRBJ2-7
CDR3 protein: CASSADFEQYF
CDR3 DNA: TGTGCCAGCAGCGCGGATTTCGAGCAGTACTTC

clone size: .
D gene: TRBD1
V gene: TRBV29-1
J gene: TRBJ1-5
CDR3 protein: CSVTPGTGYNQPQHF
CDR3 DNA: TGCAGCGTGACTCCCGGGACAGGCTATAATCAGCCCCAGCATTTT

clone size: .
D gene: TRBD2
V gene: TRBV20-1
J gene: TRBJ2-3
CDR3 protein: CSASSFGTSGGGTDTQYF
CDR3 DNA: TGCAGTGCTAGCTCTTTTGGGACTAGCGGGGGGGGGACAGATACGCAGTATTTT

clone size: .
D gene: .
V gene: TRBV3-1
J gene: TRBJ2-5
CDR3 protein: CASSHQTSIQETQYF
CDR3 DNA: TGTGCCAGCAGCCATCAGACAAGCATCCAAGAGACCCAGTACTTC

clone size: few
D gene: TRBD1
V gene: TRBV7-6
J gene: TRBJ2-7
CDR3 protein: CASSPGQGPTYEQYF
CDR3 DNA: TGTGCCAGCAGCCCCGGACAGGGACCCACCTACGAGCAGTACTTC

clone size: few
D gene: .
V gene: TRBV6-2/TRBV6-3
J gene: TRBJ1-5
CDR3 protein: CASRRNNQPQHF
CDR3 DNA: TGTGCCAGCCGACGGAATAATCAGCCCCAGCATTTT

clone size: .
D gene: TRBD2
V gene: TRBV12-3/TRBV12-4
J gene: TRBJ2-3
CDR3 protein: CASTQPRREGSDTRYF
CDR3 DNA: TGTGCCAGCACCCAACCGCGGCGGGAGGGCTCAGATACGCGGTATTTT

clone size: .
D gene: .
V gene: TRBV5-1
J gene: TRBJ1-2
CDR3 protein: CASSLVPGEDYGYTF
CDR3 DNA: TGCGCCAGCAGCTTGGTTCCTGGTGAGGACTATGGCTACACCTTC

clone size: .
D gene: .
V gene: TRBV6-1
J gene: TRBJ1-6
CDR3 protein: CASSAPGRMNSPPHF
CDR3 DNA: TGTGCCAGCAGTGCTCCGGGACGTATGAATTCACCCCCCCACTTT

clone size: once
D gene: .
V gene: TRBV7-2
J gene: TRBJ2-1
CDR3 protein: CASSLNSYSASSYNEQFF
CDR3 DNA: TGTGCCAGCAGCCTCAACTCTTATAGCGCGAGCTCCTACAATGAGCAGTTCTTC

clone size: .
D gene: TRBD1
V gene: TRBV28
J gene: TRBJ2-7
CDR3 protein: CASSRTWDRTYEQYF
CDR3 DNA: TGTGCCAGCAGTCGAACGTGGGACAGAACCTACGAGCAGTACTTC

clone size: .
D gene: .
V gene: TRBV7-2
J gene: TRBJ2-1
CDR3 protein: CASSLAGTTPTNEQFF
CDR3 DNA: TGTGCCAGCAGCTTAGCGGGAACTACTCCGACCAATGAGCAGTTCTTC

clone size: .
D gene: .
V gene: TRBV29-1
J gene: TRBJ2-5
CDR3 protein: CSVGQEKETQYF
CDR3 DNA: TGCAGCGTTGGACAGGAGAAAGAGACCCAGTACTTC

clone size: .
D gene: .
V gene: TRBV19
J gene: TRBJ2-2
CDR3 protein: CASSHRPGELFF
CDR3 DNA: TGTGCCAGTAGTCATAGGCCCGGGGAGCTGTTTTTT

clone size: .
D gene: TRBD2
V gene: TRBV12-3/TRBV12-4
J gene: TRBJ2-1
CDR3 protein: CTSGGDIYNEQFF
CDR3 DNA: TGTACCAGCGGGGGAGATATTTACAATGAGCAGTTCTTC

clone size: .
D gene: TRBD1
V gene: TRBV3-1
J gene: TRBJ2-1
CDR3 protein: CASSNLGQGINEQFF
CDR3 DNA: TGTGCCAGCAGCAACCTAGGACAGGGCATCAATGAGCAGTTCTTC

clone size: few
D gene: TRBD2
V gene: TRBV2
J gene: TRBJ2-1
CDR3 protein: CASSEDVTSGHNEQFF
CDR3 DNA: TGTGCCAGCAGTGAAGATGTGACTAGCGGCCACAATGAGCAGTTCTTC

clone size: few
D gene: .
V gene: TRBV4-1
J gene: TRBJ2-7
CDR3 protein: CASSQGVAEYEQYF
CDR3 DNA: TGCGCCAGCAGCCAAGGAGTCGCGGAATACGAGCAGTACTTC

clone size: .
D gene: .
V gene: TRBV7-2
J gene: TRBJ2-1
CDR3 protein: CASSLIGGEVEQFF
CDR3 DNA: TGTGCCAGCAGCTTAATTGGCGGGGAGGTTGAGCAGTTCTTC

clone size: .
D gene: .
V gene: TRBV28
J gene: TRBJ1-2
CDR3 protein: CASSLYGMAGYTF
CDR3 DNA: TGTGCCAGCAGTTTATATGGGATGGCTGGCTACACCTTC

clone size: .
D gene: .
V gene: TRBV7-9
J gene: TRBJ2-7
CDR3 protein: CASSPTYDEQYF
CDR3 DNA: TGTGCCAGCAGCCCCACTTATGACGAGCAGTACTTC

clone size: few
D gene: TRBD2
V gene: TRBV29-1
J gene: TRBJ2-1
CDR3 protein: CSVSSGGDNEQFF
CDR3 DNA: TGCAGCGTTTCCAGCGGGGGGGACAATGAGCAGTTCTTC

clone size: .
D gene: .
V gene: TRBV29-1
J gene: TRBJ1-1
CDR3 protein: CSVTPSDTEAFF
CDR3 DNA: TGCAGCGTCACCCCGTCGGACACTGAAGCTTTCTTT

clone size: .
D gene: TRBD1
V gene: TRBV20-1
J gene: TRBJ2-1
CDR3 protein: CSARIQGFSYNEQFF
CDR3 DNA: TGCAGTGCGAGGATACAGGGGTTTTCCTACAATGAGCAGTTCTTC

clone size: .
D gene: .
V gene: TRBV20-1
J gene: TRBJ2-7
CDR3 protein: CSATLGGSLYNEQYF
CDR3 DNA: TGCAGTGCTACCCTAGGGGGGAGTTTGTATAACGAGCAGTACTTC

clone size: once
D gene: .
V gene: TRBV7-2
J gene: TRBJ1-6
CDR3 protein: CASSLVGYGNSPLHF
CDR3 DNA: TGTGCCAGCAGCTTAGTCGGGTACGGTAATTCACCCCTCCACTTT